This T cell receptor beta chain was captured by sequencing in a study of graft-versus-host responses after intestinal transplantation. Study-level information: Each recipient received a multivisceral, liver-intestinal, or isolated intestinal graft.

V was trimmed by 2 bases and J by 3 bases, leaving 9 bases between them. The germline gives CDR1 SGHNT, CDR2 YYREEE (reference sequence). This CDR3 spans 14 amino acids. Findings of the study overall: Investigators detected GvH clones in recipient marrow, with some emerging earlier in ileum or blood.

Once graft tissue had been processed, intraepithelial and lamina propria lymphocytes were released. This clone was observed a single time. Its antigen remains unknown. At the DNA level, this CDR3 is encoded by other sequences in the same sample as well. Using immunoSEQ multiplex PCR, the repertoire was profiled, and TCRdb retains in-frame clones only, with some absent. This sample has 60,000 to 65,000 clones; roughly 90% occur once, and the top ten carry more than 1.5%. The receptor was derived from a human patient who received an intestinal transplant, so some T cells may come from the graft donor. This chain uses TRBV5-4 with TRBJ1-3; perhaps TRBD1 as D (5 bases). The material sequenced was ileum tissue, taken about 350 days after transplant. CDR3 residues: CASSFGGVGNTIYF. The CDR3 DNA sequence: TGTGCCAGCAGCTTTGGGGGTGTTGGAAACACCATATATTTT. Based on the CDR3 plus reference TRBV5-4 and TRBJ1-3, the full variable domain is ETGVTQSPTHLIKTRGQQVTLRCSSQSGHNTVSWYQQALGQGPQFIFQYYREEENGRGNFPPRFSGLQFPNYSSELNVNALELDDSALYLCASSFGGVGNTIYFGEGSWLTVV.